This T cell receptor beta chain was captured by sequencing in a study of blood T cells in healthy people across ages. Across the whole study: Capture by template switching was about one barcoded beta molecule per two T cells. General observations from the study: Unsorted PBMCs prevented conclusive naive versus antigen-experienced comparison. Naive T cell percentage and TCR beta diversity correlated strongly.

Alongside a J-beta primer mix, a sample-barcoded 5' primer served in a second PCR lasting about 6 to 12 cycles. The study obtained at least 2.5 million CDR3-containing paired-end reads from every sample. TCRdb re-called the 5' RACE reads through MiXCR, storing one row per CDR3 protein. The sample lists approximately 1,700,000 distinct CDR3 sequences; approximately 40% were seen once. Germline trimming cut 1 base from V and 4 bases from J; bases unmatched to any gene: 3. CDR3 length: 15 amino acids. Germline V CDR1 and CDR2: LGHNA, YSLEER. As to this clonotype: Antigen specificity is unknown.

The specimen was blood. V is TRBV4-3 and J is TRBJ1-2; TRBD1 aligns across 10 bases. This sequence originates from a human donor in good health. CDR3 DNA: TGCGCCAGCAGCCAAGGACAGGGGGCTCCCTATGGCTACACCTTC. Protein: CASSQGQGAPYGYTF.